The present entry profiles one T cell receptor beta chain with its context. Its antigen is not known. The data were obtained in a study of cytomegalovirus exposure and HLA in healthy donors. Study outcomes and limitations: A later analysis found that most CMV-associated TCR beta chains appeared HLA-restricted. TCR beta V segments were, for the most part, productive about 87% or about 30% of the time in an earlier analysis. Later genetic work tied a missense DCLRE1C variant to beta-chain V and J trimming.

Primers: 60 Vbeta forward and 13 Jbeta reverse. Sequenced by immunoSEQ multiplex PCR; TCRdb stores in-frame clones only, minus some. The repertoire consists of 19,000 or so clones, with roughly 75% occurring once and the leading ten covering roughly 3.5%. Sequenced sample: PBMCs. The source is a man aged 18 to 30 in good health and CMV-seronegative.

CDR3 DNA: TGTGCCTGGAGAGGATTGCGGGGGGTACAAGAGACCCAGTACTTC. Translated, it gives CAWRGLRGVQETQYF. The chain links TRBV30 to TRBJ2-5; TRBD2 matches 8 bases. Germline values: CDR1 GTSNPN, CDR2 SVGIG (reference sequence). V lost 3 bases to trimming and J lost 2 bases; unmatched junction nucleotides: 8. The CDR3 has 15 amino acids.